A single sample is the source of the 9 T cell receptor beta chains below, sequenced in a study of blood T cell repertoires in COVID-19. Data came from immunoSEQ multiplex PCR; TCRdb stores just in-frame clones and leaves some out. In the table there are about 160,000 clones, roughly 86% of which are singletons. Sequenced sample: peripheral blood. All receptors derive from a woman aged 55-70 years who had recovered from COVID-19.

This clone was observed at least ten times. The chain has TRBV15 and TRBJ2-2; 8 bases match TRBD1. From germline, CDR1 is LNHNV and CDR2 YYDKDF (reference sequence). The length of the CDR3 is 15 residues. The V and J ends lost 2 bases and 7 bases, in that order; junction bases with no gene match: 6. In nucleotides, the CDR3 is TGTGCCACCAGCAGACAGGGGGCTGTGATCGGGGAGCTGTTTTTT. Protein sequence: CATSRQGAVIGELFF.

The chain joins TRBV5-4 to TRBJ1-4; 10 bases agree with TRBD1. V shed 4 bases and J 7 bases; nucleotides not matched to a gene: 13. CDR1 and CDR2 (germline): SGHNT, YYREEE (reference sequence). This CDR3 has 17 residues. CDR3 coding DNA: TGTGCCAGCAGCCCTCAGGGAGGGACAGGGGAGGGTGAAAAACTGTTTTTT. Translation: CASSPQGGTGEGEKLFF.

The chain carries TRBV27 and TRBJ1-4; D is unclear. V shed 5 bases and J shed 0 bases, with 16 bases lying between them. The germline gives CDR1 MNHEY, CDR2 SMNVEV (reference sequence). This CDR3 region has 17 residues. This CDR3 is CASSLRADLATNEKLFF. The CDR3 DNA follows: TGTGCCAGCAGTCTTAGAGCGGATTTAGCAACTAATGAAAAACTGTTTTTT.

CDR3 protein: CASSPGSDQETQYF. CDR3 in DNA: TGTGCCAGCAGCCCCGGGAGCGATCAAGAGACCCAGTACTTC. The J gene is TRBJ2-5, the V gene TRBV5-4, with D possibly being TRBD2 (6 bases). Deletions cut 4 bases from V and 2 bases from J, with 12 bases between. The CDR3 extends over 14 amino acids. Germline CDR1 and CDR2: SGHNT and YYREEE (reference sequence).

The chain has TRBV30 and TRBJ2-7, with 10 bases fitting TRBD1. V trimming: 0 bases; J trimming: 7 bases; junction bases outside the gene matches: 12. This CDR3 comprises 16 residues. The germline CDR1 and CDR2 sequences are GTSNPN and SVGIG (reference sequence). CDR3 nucleotide sequence: TGTGCCTGGAGTGTACTGTCGAGACAGGGGGCGTGGGAGCAGTACTTC. Its translation is CAWSVLSRQGAWEQYF.

CDR3 sequence reads: CASSPQGSYHSNQPQHF. In nucleotides, the CDR3 is TGTGCCAGCAGTCCCCAGGGTTCGTATCATAGCAATCAGCCCCAGCATTTT. This chain connects TRBV6-2 or TRBV6-3 to TRBJ1-5; a possible D gene is TRBD1 (5 bases). The CDR3 totals 17 residues. Germline CDR1 is MNHEY and CDR2 is SVGEGT. Between the trimmed V and J ends, which lost 5 bases and 0 bases, there was a span of 17 bases.

This chain connects TRBV15 to TRBJ1-1; 7 nucleotides align to TRBD1. V lost 3 bases and J lost 7; bases outside the gene matches: 8. The germline V gene has CDR1 LNHNV and CDR2 YYDKDF (reference sequence). The CDR3 spans 14 residues. In DNA, the CDR3 is TGTGCCACCAGCAGCCGGCGGACAGGACTTGAAGCTTTCTTT. Its translation is CATSSRRTGLEAFF.

The rearrangement uses TRBV7-2 and TRBJ2-5, with D hard to call. The CDR3 consists of 14 residues. Germline-derived CDR1 and CDR2 are SGHTA and FQGNSA. Trimming cost V 1 base and J 1 base, with 7 bases left between them. CDR3: CASSLGLSQETQYF. The CDR3 DNA reads as TGTGCCAGCAGCTTAGGGCTCAGCCAAGAGACCCAGTACTTC.

V gene TRBV27 combines with J gene TRBJ1-1; 8 bases line up with TRBD1. From germline, CDR1 is MNHEY and CDR2 SMNVEV (reference sequence). The CDR3 loop spans 13 amino acids. V lost 6 bases, J lost 5 bases, and 5 bases stayed unmatched. The CDR3 DNA follows: TGTGCCAGCAGGATACAGGGGGGGACTGAAGCTTTCTTT. Protein: CASRIQGGTEAFF.